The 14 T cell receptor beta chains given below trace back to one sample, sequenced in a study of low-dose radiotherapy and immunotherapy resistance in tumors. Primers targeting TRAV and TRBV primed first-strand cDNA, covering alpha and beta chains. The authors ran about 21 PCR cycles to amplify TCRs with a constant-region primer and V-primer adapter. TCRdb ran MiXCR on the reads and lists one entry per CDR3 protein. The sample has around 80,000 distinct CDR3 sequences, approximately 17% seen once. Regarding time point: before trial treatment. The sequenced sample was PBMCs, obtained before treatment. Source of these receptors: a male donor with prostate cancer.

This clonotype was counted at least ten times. CDR3 amino acids: CSVSGLASGGSYEQYF. CDR3 DNA: TGCAGCGTATCCGGCCTGGCTAGCGGGGGCTCCTACGAGCAGTACTTC. The chain has TRBV29-1 and TRBJ2-7, with 10 bases that match TRBD2. Germline trimming cut 6 bases from V and 0 bases from J; bases unmatched to any gene: 11. Germline lookup yields CDR1 SQVTM and CDR2 ANQGSEA. The CDR3 covers 16 residues.

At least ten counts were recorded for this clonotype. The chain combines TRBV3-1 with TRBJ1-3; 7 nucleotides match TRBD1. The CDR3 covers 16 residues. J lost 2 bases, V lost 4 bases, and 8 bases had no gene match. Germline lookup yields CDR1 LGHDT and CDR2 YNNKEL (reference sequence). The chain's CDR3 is CASSRTTGAAGNTIYF. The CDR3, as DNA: TGTGCCAGCAGCCGAACTACAGGGGCGGCTGGAAACACCATATATTTT.

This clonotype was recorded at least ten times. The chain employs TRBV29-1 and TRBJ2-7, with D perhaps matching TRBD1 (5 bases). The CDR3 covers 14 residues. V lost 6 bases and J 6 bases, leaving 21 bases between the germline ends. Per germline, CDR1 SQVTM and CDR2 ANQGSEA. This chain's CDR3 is CSVMQGTTPGEQYF. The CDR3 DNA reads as TGCAGCGTCATGCAGGGAACTACTCCTGGCGAGCAGTACTTC.

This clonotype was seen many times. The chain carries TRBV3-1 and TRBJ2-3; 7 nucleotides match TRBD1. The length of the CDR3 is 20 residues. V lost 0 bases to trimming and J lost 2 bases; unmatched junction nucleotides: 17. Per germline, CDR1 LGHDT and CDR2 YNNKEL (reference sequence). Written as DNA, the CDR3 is TGTGCCAGCAGCCAAGAGGTACAGGGGCGGACCTTTTCCCCCACAGATACGCAGTATTTT. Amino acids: CASSQEVQGRTFSPTDTQYF.

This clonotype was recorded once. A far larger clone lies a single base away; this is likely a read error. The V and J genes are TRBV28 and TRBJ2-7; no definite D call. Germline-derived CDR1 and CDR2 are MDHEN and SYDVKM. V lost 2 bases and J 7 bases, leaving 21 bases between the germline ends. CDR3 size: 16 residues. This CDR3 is CASSLRVVRPAHEQYF. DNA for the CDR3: TGTGCCAGCAGTTTACGTGTAGTCAGGCCTGCCCATGAGCAGTACTTC.

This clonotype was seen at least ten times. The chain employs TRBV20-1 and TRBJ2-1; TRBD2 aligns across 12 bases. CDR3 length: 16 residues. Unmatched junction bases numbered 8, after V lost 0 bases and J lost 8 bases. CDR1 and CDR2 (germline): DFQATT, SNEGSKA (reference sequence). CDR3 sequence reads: CSARDPLAGGFDEQFF. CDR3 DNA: TGCAGTGCTAGAGACCCACTAGCGGGAGGTTTTGATGAGCAGTTCTTC.

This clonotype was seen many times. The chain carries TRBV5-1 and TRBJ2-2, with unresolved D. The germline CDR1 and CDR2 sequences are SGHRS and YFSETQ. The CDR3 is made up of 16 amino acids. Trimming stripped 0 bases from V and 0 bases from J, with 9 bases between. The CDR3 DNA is TGCGCCAGCAGCTTGGACAGAGCCACGAACACCGGGGAGCTGTTTTTT. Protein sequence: CASSLDRATNTGELFF.

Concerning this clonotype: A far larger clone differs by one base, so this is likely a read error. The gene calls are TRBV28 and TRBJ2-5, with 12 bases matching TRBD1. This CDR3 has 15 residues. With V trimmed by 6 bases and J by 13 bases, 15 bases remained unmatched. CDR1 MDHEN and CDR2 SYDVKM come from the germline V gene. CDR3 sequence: CASSPPGGTGGGPYF. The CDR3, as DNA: TGTGCCAGCAGCCCCCCCGGGGGGACAGGGGGCGGGCCGTACTTC.

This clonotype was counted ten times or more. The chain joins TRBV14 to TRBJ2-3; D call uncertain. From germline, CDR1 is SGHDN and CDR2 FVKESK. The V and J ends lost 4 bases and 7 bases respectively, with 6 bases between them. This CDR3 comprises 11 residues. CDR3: CASSRTYTQYF. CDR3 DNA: TGTGCCAGCAGCCGCACTTATACGCAGTATTTT.

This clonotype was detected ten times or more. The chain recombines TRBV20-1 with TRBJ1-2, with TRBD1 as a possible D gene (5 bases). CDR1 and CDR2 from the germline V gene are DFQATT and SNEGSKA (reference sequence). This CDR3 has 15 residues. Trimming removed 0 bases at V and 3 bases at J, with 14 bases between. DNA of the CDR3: TGCAGTGCTAGAGATCCGGGCAGGGCTCACTATGGCTACACCTTC. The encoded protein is CSARDPGRAHYGYTF.

For the CDR3, the DNA is TGTGCCAGCAGCCCTACTAGCGGGGAGTACAATGAGCAGTTCTTC. Protein sequence: CASSPTSGEYNEQFF. The rearrangement uses TRBV13 and TRBJ2-1; 10 bases align to TRBD2. Germline lookup yields CDR1 PRHDT and CDR2 FYEKMQ (reference sequence). Trimming took 5 bases from V and 4 from J; bases not matched to a gene: 5. The CDR3 sequence is 15 residues long.

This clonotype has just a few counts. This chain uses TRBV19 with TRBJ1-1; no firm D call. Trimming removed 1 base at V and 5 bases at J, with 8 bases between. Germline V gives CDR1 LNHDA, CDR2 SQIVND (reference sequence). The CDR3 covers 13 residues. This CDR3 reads CASSIVGGTEAFF. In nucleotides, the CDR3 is TGTGCCAGTAGTATAGTCGGAGGAACTGAAGCTTTCTTT.

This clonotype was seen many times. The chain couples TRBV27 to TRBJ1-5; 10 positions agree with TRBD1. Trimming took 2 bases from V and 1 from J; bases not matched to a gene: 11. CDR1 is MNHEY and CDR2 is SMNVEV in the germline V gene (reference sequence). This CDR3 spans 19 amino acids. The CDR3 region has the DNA TGTGCCAGCAGTTTACCGCCGGGACAGGGGTGGTCGAGCAATCAGCCCCAGCATTTT. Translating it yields CASSLPPGQGWSSNQPQHF.

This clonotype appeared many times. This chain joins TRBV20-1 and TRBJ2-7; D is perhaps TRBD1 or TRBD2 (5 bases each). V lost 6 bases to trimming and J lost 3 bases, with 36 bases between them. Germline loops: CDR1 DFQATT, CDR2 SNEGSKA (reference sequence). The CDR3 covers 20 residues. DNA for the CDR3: TGCAGTGCCCCTGACCACTTCGCCCGGAAAGCAGGGACGCCGAACTACGAGCAGTACTTC. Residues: CSAPDHFARKAGTPNYEQYF.